The 2 T cell receptor beta chains given below trace back to one sample, sequenced in a study of graft-versus-host responses after intestinal transplantation. Antigens for these TCRs are unknown. Profiling relied on immunoSEQ multiplex PCR, and the TCRdb table lists in-frame clones only, not all of them. The data contain about 99,000 clones, roughly 92% of them singletons. Source: unstimulated CD8+ T cells sorted from spleen or lymph node cells, taken before transplant. The receptors originated from a human donor who was the organ donor for an intestinal transplant.

This chain uses TRBV5-1 with TRBJ2-7; TRBD2 is a possible D gene (6 bases). This CDR3 comprises 13 residues. Trimming removed 4 bases at V and 2 bases at J, with 10 bases between. CDR1 is SGHRS and CDR2 is YFSETQ in the germline V gene. The DNA of the CDR3 is TGCGCCAGCAGCCTGTCGGGAGCCTACGAGCAGTACTTC. As protein: CASSLSGAYEQYF.

V gene TRBV5-1 combines with J gene TRBJ1-2; 7 nucleotides match TRBD1. Trimming at V came to 3 bases and at J to 3 bases, leaving 14 bases not matched to a gene. Per germline, CDR1 SGHRS and CDR2 YFSETQ. The CDR3 extends over 17 amino acids. CDR3 protein: CASSSTPPGQPYYGYTF. CDR3 in DNA: TGCGCCAGCAGCTCGACCCCCCCGGGACAGCCCTACTATGGCTACACCTTC.